One and the same sample provided the 21 T cell receptor beta chains below, sequenced in a study of T-cell reconstitution after alpha-beta-depleted transplantation in children. The authors prepared the TCRbeta library with unique molecular identifiers. MiXCR, applied by TCRdb to the PCR reads, yields one record per CDR3 protein. The repertoire has roughly 190,000 distinct CDR3 sequences, about 14% of them found once; the top ten carry under 15%. Sequencing used PBMCs from the stem cell graft donor, obtained from the stem cell graft. The receptors were gathered from a human donor who donated a stem cell graft to a child with acute lymphoblastic leukemia.

A word on this clonotype: This may be a read error: a much more frequent sequence differs by one nucleotide. The rearrangement links TRBV7-9 to TRBJ1-2; 10 nucleotides match TRBD1. The V and J ends lost 5 bases and 2 bases, in that order; junction bases with no gene match: 2. Germline CDR1 SEHNR, CDR2 FQNEAQ (reference sequence). The CDR3 has 14 residues. In DNA form, the CDR3 reads TGTGCCAGCAGCGCGGACAGGGGGAACTATGGCTACACCTTC. It specifies CASSADRGNYGYTF.

This clonotype was seen repeatedly, ten times or more. The chain carries TRBV12-3 or TRBV12-4 and TRBJ2-3; 7 nucleotides align to TRBD2. The CDR3 consists of 16 residues. With 4 bases clipped from V and 4 bases from J, the junction kept 11 bases outside the gene matches. CDR3 sequence reads: CASSSNGLDPADTQYF. Here the CDR3 DNA reads TGTGCCAGCAGTTCGAACGGACTAGATCCCGCAGATACGCAGTATTTT.

This clonotype was recorded many times. The chain uses TRBV20-1 and TRBJ2-7; 15 nucleotides line up with TRBD2. This CDR3 is built from 16 residues. J gave up 6 bases and V 1 base, and 7 bases lay outside the gene matches. The germline gives CDR1 DFQATT, CDR2 SNEGSKA (reference sequence). The CDR3, as DNA: TGCAGTGCTAGAGTTAGGGGACTAGCGGGAGGTGGCGAGCAGTACTTC. Its protein is CSARVRGLAGGGEQYF.

The gene calls are TRBV4-1 and TRBJ2-7, with 8 bases identical to TRBD1. The V segment lost 4 bases and the J segment 3 bases; nucleotides outside the gene matches: 8. The CDR3 is made up of 15 amino acids. The germline gives CDR1 MGHRA, CDR2 YSYEKL. In nucleotides, the CDR3 is TGCGCCAGCAGCCCTGAAGCAGGGGGCAACTACGAGCAGTACTTC. Translated, it gives CASSPEAGGNYEQYF.

The table lists this clonotype with a few counts. The chain employs TRBV29-1 and TRBJ1-4; D is possibly TRBD1 (5 bases). V lost 1 base and J 6 bases, leaving 9 bases between the germline ends. This CDR3 is built from 13 residues. In germline, CDR1 is SQVTM, CDR2 ANQGSEA. The CDR3 reads CSVEGGADEKLFF. The CDR3 DNA reads as TGCAGCGTTGAAGGGGGCGCAGATGAAAAACTGTTTTTT.

At least ten counts were recorded for this clonotype. J is TRBJ1-3 and V is TRBV4-1, with D maybe TRBD1 (6 bases). Trimming shortened V by 5 bases and J by 0 bases, and 11 bases separated the two germline ends. This CDR3 is built from 15 residues. The germline V gene encodes CDR1 MGHRA and CDR2 YSYEKL. CDR3 DNA sequence: TGCGCCAGCAGCTCACAGGACAGCTCTGGAAACACCATATATTTT. This sequence encodes CASSSQDSSGNTIYF.

Regarding this clonotype: A read error may be the cause here, since a much bigger clone is one base away. V gene TRBV7-2 combines with J gene TRBJ2-3; 8 nucleotides match TRBD2. Germline assignment: CDR1 SGHTA and CDR2 FQGNSA. V gave up 0 bases and J gave up 4 bases; unmatched junction bases: 0. The CDR3 has 14 amino acids. CDR3 residues: CASSLAAGADTQYF. The DNA of the CDR3 is TGTGCCAGCAGCTTAGCAGCGGGAGCAGATACGCAGTATTTT. The whole variable domain, remainder taken from reference TRBV7-2 and TRBJ2-3, is GAGVSQSPSNKVTEKGKDVELRCDPISGHTALYWYRQSLGQGLEFLIYFQGNSAPDKSGLPSDRFSAERTGGSVSTLTIQRTQQEDSAVYLCASSLAAGADTQYFGPGTRLTVL.

Only a few counts were recorded for this clonotype. This chain joins TRBV27 and TRBJ2-3; D call uncertain. The V gene's germline CDR1 is MNHEY and CDR2 SMNVEV (reference sequence). The CDR3 spans 13 residues. Trimming removed 3 bases from V and 3 bases from J, with 7 bases in between. The CDR3 DNA is TGTGCCAGCAGTTTTTCCTCAACAGATACGCAGTATTTT. Translating gives CASSFSSTDTQYF.

This clonotype was seen ten or more times. The chain couples TRBV10-3 to TRBJ2-1; possible D gene TRBD2, 5 bases. The V gene's germline CDR1 is ENHRY and CDR2 SYGVKD. The CDR3 is 15 amino acids. V lost 6 bases and J lost 4, with 16 bases in between. The CDR3, as DNA: TGTGCCATCAGACAAGAGGGCGGGCTTTACAATGAGCAGTTCTTC. This encodes CAIRQEGGLYNEQFF.

Ten or more counts support this clonotype. This chain connects TRBV29-1 to TRBJ2-6; D possibly matches TRBD1 or TRBD2 (7 bases each). Per germline, CDR1 SQVTM and CDR2 ANQGSEA. Between the trimmed V and J ends, which lost 3 bases and 2 bases, there was a span of 17 bases. The CDR3 length is 17 residues. CDR3 coding DNA: TGCAGCGTTGACAGGGGGGGGCCATTCCCTGGGGCCAACGTCCTGACTTTC. Translation: CSVDRGGPFPGANVLTF.

This clonotype was found many times. The chain employs TRBV11-3 and TRBJ2-4; 10 nucleotides line up with TRBD1. The ends lost 5 bases at V and 7 bases at J; junction bases unmatched: 14. The CDR3 is 17 amino acids. Germline assignment: CDR1 SGHNT and CDR2 YENEEA. For the CDR3, the DNA is TGTGCCAGCAGCCCCAGCTATCCCTGGACAGGGGGGAACATTCAGTACTTC. This sequence encodes CASSPSYPWTGGNIQYF.

This clonotype was observed a few times. This sequence joins TRBV20-1 and TRBJ2-1; D is perhaps TRBD2 (6 bases). From germline, CDR1 is DFQATT and CDR2 SNEGSKA (reference sequence). The CDR3 runs to 16 residues. Trimming cost V 6 bases and J 0 bases, with 18 bases left between them. The CDR3, as DNA: TGCAGTGCGCGGGCCACCGGGACTGGCTCCTACAATGAGCAGTTCTTC. Amino acids: CSARATGTGSYNEQFF.

Notes on this clonotype: Its ends do not fully match the called genes, so a read error is possible. The CDR3 is CCARDYKSGGRSEQYF. DNA for the CDR3: TGCTGTGCTAGAGATTACAAGTCCGGGGGTCGGTCCGAGCAGTACTTC. The rearrangement uses TRBV20-1 and TRBJ2-7; D is perhaps TRBD2 (6 bases). The CDR3 is 16 residues long. Germline V gene data show CDR1 as DFQATT and CDR2 as SNEGSKA (reference sequence).

In its sample, this clonotype was seen many times. The chain joins TRBV12-3 or TRBV12-4 to TRBJ2-3; 9 nucleotides line up with TRBD1. This CDR3 comprises 15 residues. V trimming: 5 bases; J trimming: 4 bases; junction bases outside the gene matches: 7. CDR3 sequence reads: CASSHGQGRADTQYF. The CDR3 nucleotides read TGTGCCAGCAGTCACGGACAGGGGAGGGCAGATACGCAGTATTTT.

This clonotype was counted many times. This chain uses TRBV20-1 with TRBJ2-2; D ambiguous. V lost 0 bases and J lost 6, with 11 bases in between. The length of the CDR3 is 14 residues. CDR1 DFQATT and CDR2 SNEGSKA come from the germline V gene (reference sequence). The CDR3 reads CSARERRGSGELFF. The CDR3 region has the DNA TGCAGTGCTAGAGAAAGGCGTGGTTCCGGGGAGCTGTTTTTT.

The rearrangement uses TRBV6-4 and TRBJ2-1, with D perhaps matching TRBD2 (5 bases). The CDR3 totals 22 residues. V was trimmed by 5 bases and J by 0 bases, leaving 32 bases between them. CDR1 and CDR2 from the germline V gene are MRHNA and SNTAGT. CDR3 sequence: CASSLFTRGIHTPKSSYNEQFF. The CDR3 bases are TGTGCCAGCAGTCTCTTCACACGGGGAATCCACACGCCAAAAAGCTCCTACAATGAGCAGTTCTTC.

As to this clonotype: Possible read error: a much larger clone is one base away. J is TRBJ2-7 and V is TRBV11-3; either TRBD1 or TRBD2 may fit D (5 bases each). The CDR3 runs to 13 residues. The germline V gene has CDR1 SGHNT and CDR2 YENEEA. Written as DNA, the CDR3 is TGTGCCAGCAGCCCGGGGACGGTCTACGAGCACTACTTC. Encoded protein: CASSPGTVYEHYF.

This clonotype was seen many times. This chain connects TRBV6-6 to TRBJ2-1; tentative D call: TRBD2 (6 bases). Germline lookup yields CDR1 MNHNY and CDR2 SVGAGI (reference sequence). The V gene lost 5 bases and the J gene lost 15 bases, with 14 bases spanning the gap. This CDR3 has 11 amino acids. CDR3 nucleotides: TGTGCCAGCAGTGCGGGGCACCCCCGGTTCTTC. It specifies CASSAGHPRFF.

This clonotype has a count of ten or more. This sequence joins TRBV5-1 and TRBJ2-2, with TRBD1 identical over 7 bases. J lost 5 bases, V lost 4 bases, and 8 bases had no gene match. The CDR3 runs 15 residues. Germline V gene lookup returns CDR1 SGHRS and CDR2 YFSETQ. The CDR3 reads CASSPTGSLTGELFF. Written as DNA, the CDR3 is TGCGCCAGCAGCCCGACAGGGTCGTTAACCGGGGAGCTGTTTTTT.

For this clonotype: A much larger clone lies one base from this, so it may be a read error. The J gene is TRBJ2-2, the V gene TRBV5-6; 7 bases are a match to TRBD2. Per germline, CDR1 SGHDT and CDR2 YYEEEE. The CDR3 runs to 16 residues. Trimming at V came to 2 bases and at J to 7 bases, leaving 11 bases not matched to a gene. DNA for the CDR3: TGTGCCAGCAGCTTCGGTCTAGCGGAGTCCAACGGGGAGCTGTTTTTT. This translates into CASSFGLAESNGELFF.

In the case of this clonotype: A much larger clone differs from this one at a single base, so this may be a read error. In DNA, the CDR3 is TGCGCCAGCAGCCCCGGGAGGAACTCCTGCGAGCAGTACTTC. Translation gives CASSPGRNSCEQYF. This chain joins TRBV5-1 and TRBJ2-7; 7 positions match TRBD2. The CDR3 has 14 amino acids. Germline V lookup: CDR1 SGHRS, CDR2 YFSETQ.